This T cell receptor beta chain was found in a study of cytomegalovirus exposure and HLA in healthy donors. CDR3 size: 13 residues. CDR1 is SGHTA and CDR2 is FQGNSA in the germline V gene. V gave up 5 bases and J gave up 3 bases; unmatched junction bases: 3. It was with 60 Vbeta and 13 Jbeta primers that the PCR ran. TCRdb's copy holds only in-frame clones and misses some; the assay was immunoSEQ multiplex PCR. This table has more than 95,000 clones, roughly 70% appearing once. The receptor was derived from a middle-aged man in good health and CMV-seropositive. V gene TRBV7-2 combines with J gene TRBJ1-1, with 7 bases lining up with TRBD1. Source material: PBMCs. The CDR3 spells CASSRDRHTEAFF. The CDR3 bases are TGTGCCAGCAGCAGGGACAGACACACTGAAGCTTTCTTT.